These T cell receptor beta chains were read from a single sample in a study of cytomegalovirus exposure and HLA in healthy donors. This table comes from immunoSEQ multiplex PCR, and its TCRdb copy is limited to in-frame clones, with some not included. The sample contains some 140,000 clones, more than 70% of which appear only once. What was sequenced was PBMCs. Receptors originate from a man aged 30 to 45 in good health and CMV-seronegative. CDR3s include the opening cysteine and the closing phenylalanine or tryptophan. Fields, in order: J gene, clone size, V gene, D gene, CDR3 DNA, CDR3 protein. A D gene is named only where the DNA matches it firmly. Not all rows give a size; the values are once, few, many and, for expanded clones, a class.

>TRBJ2-7|.|TRBV14|TRBD1
TGTGCCAGCAGCCTCATGGGACAGGTCACCGGCGAGCAGTACTTC
CASSLMGQVTGEQYF
>TRBJ2-5|.|TRBV10-3|.
TGTGCCATCAGTGCTGGACAGCAAGAGACCCAGTACTTC
CAISAGQQETQYF
>TRBJ2-2|.|TRBV4-1|.
TGCGCCAGCAGCCACAGGGATTTGGCCACCGGGGAGCTGTTTTTT
CASSHRDLATGELFF
>TRBJ2-7|.|TRBV30|TRBD1
TGTGCTGCCGGGACAGGGGGCTACGAGCAGTACTTC
CAAGTGGYEQYF
>TRBJ2-7|.|TRBV5-1|TRBD2
TGCGCCAGCAGCTTGTCTAGCGGGAACAACGAGCAGTACTTC
CASSLSSGNNEQYF
>TRBJ2-7|.|TRBV5-1|TRBD1
TGCGCCAGCAGCTGGGGGACAGGGGGTTCGTACGAGCAGTACTTC
CASSWGTGGSYEQYF
>TRBJ2-7|.|TRBV11-2|TRBD2
TGTGCCAGCAGCCGAGGGACTACCATAACCTACGAGCAGTACTTC
CASSRGTTITYEQYF
>TRBJ1-2|.|TRBV4-1|.
TGCGCCAGCAGCCAAGATCTAGGACCTAGCTGGGCCTACACCTTC
CASSQDLGPSWAYTF
>TRBJ2-3|once|TRBV5-1|.
TGCGCCAGCAGCTTGACTAGCAGCACAGATACGCAGTATTTT
CASSLTSSTDTQYF
>TRBJ2-1|.|TRBV5-1|.
TGCGCCAGCAACACCGGGAGCCTTAATGAGCAGTTCTTC
CASNTGSLNEQFF
>TRBJ1-4|.|TRBV9|TRBD1
TGTGCCAGCAGCGTAGGACAGGGGGCTAATGAAAAACTGTTTTTT
CASSVGQGANEKLFF
>TRBJ2-7|.|TRBV6-1|TRBD2
TGTGCCAGCACCACTAGCGGAGGAAACTCCTACGAGCAGTACTTC
CASTTSGGNSYEQYF
>TRBJ2-7|.|TRBV7-8|.
TGTGCCAGCAGCTCCCTAGCCCACAGCTCCTACGAGCAGTACTTC
CASSSLAHSSYEQYF
>TRBJ1-2|once|TRBV5-4|.
TGTGCCAGCAGCTTGAAGTCCCCCTCGGGGGGCTACACCTTC
CASSLKSPSGGYTF
>TRBJ1-1|.|TRBV6-1|.
TGTGCCAGCAGTTCCCTAGGCAGGGTGAACACTGAAGCTTTCTTT
CASSSLGRVNTEAFF
>TRBJ1-1|once|TRBV28|TRBD1
TGTGCCAGCAGCCCACTCGGGACAGGGGGCAACACTGAAGCTTTCTTT
CASSPLGTGGNTEAFF
>TRBJ1-1|.|TRBV19|TRBD1
TGTGCCAGTAGGACCGGGACAGATGTATGGTATGAAGCTTTCTTT
CASRTGTDVWYEAFF
>TRBJ1-5|.|TRBV2|TRBD1
TGTGCCAGCAGCAGGACAGGGGGCTATCAGCCCCAGCATTTT
CASSRTGGYQPQHF
>TRBJ2-3|once|TRBV7-2|.
TGTGCCAGCAGCCCCCGGGGTTATAGCACAGATACGCAGTATTTT
CASSPRGYSTDTQYF
>TRBJ1-2|.|TRBV27|.
TGTGCCAGCAGTCCCACAGGGACGGAGGGCTACACCTTC
CASSPTGTEGYTF
>TRBJ2-3|.|TRBV27|TRBD2
TGTGCCAGCAGCCTTGGACTAGCGGGAGCAGATACGCAGTATTTT
CASSLGLAGADTQYF
>TRBJ1-5|.|TRBV28|.
TGTGCCAGCAGTTTATTTCGGGGGGATCATAGCAATCAGCCCCAGCATTTT
CASSLFRGDHSNQPQHF
>TRBJ2-7|.|TRBV6-5|.
TGTGCCAGCAGTTACTCGAGAAACTACGAGCAGTACTTC
CASSYSRNYEQYF
>TRBJ1-1|.|TRBV19|TRBD1
TGTGCCAGTAGTCTACAGGGGGGCACTGAAGCTTTCTTT
CASSLQGGTEAFF
>TRBJ2-1|.|TRBV5-1|.
TGCGCCAGCAGCTTGGGAACCGACTCGATCTACAATGAGCAGTTCTTC
CASSLGTDSIYNEQFF
>TRBJ2-7|.|TRBV29-1|TRBD2
TGCAGCGGTCTAGCGGGAGGAGGCTACGAGCAGTACTTC
CSGLAGGGYEQYF
>TRBJ2-2|few|TRBV4-2|.
TGTGCCAGCAGCTTAAGGCGGGCTAGCCACACCGGGGAGCTGTTTTTT
CASSLRRASHTGELFF
>TRBJ1-5|.|TRBV10-3|.
TGTGCCATCAGTGCCACAGGGAGCAATCAGCCCCAGCATTTT
CAISATGSNQPQHF
>TRBJ2-2|.|TRBV19|.
TGTGCCAGTAGTGTGACTCTGCCGGGGGAGCTGTTTTTT
CASSVTLPGELFF
>TRBJ2-7|.|TRBV5-1|.
TGCGCCAGCAGTGCGTTGTCTTCGGGCGGGGACGAGCAGTACTTC
CASSALSSGGDEQYF
>TRBJ1-5|.|TRBV2|.
TGTGCCAGCAGTGAACAGGGCCGGTCCAATCAGCCCCAGCATTTT
CASSEQGRSNQPQHF
>TRBJ2-5|.|TRBV27|TRBD1
TGTGCCAGCAGACCCCGGGACAGGACCCAAGAGACCCAGTACTTC
CASRPRDRTQETQYF
>TRBJ2-1|once|TRBV1|.
TGCACCAGCAGCCAAGAGGGGGGCGGGAGGGCCACTCGAAACCACAATGAGCAGTTCTTC
CTSSQEGGGRATRNHNEQFF
>TRBJ2-7|few|TRBV6-1|.
TGTGCCAGCAAAGGAACAGGCAAGCAGTACTTC
CASKGTGKQYF
>TRBJ2-1|.|TRBV19|TRBD1
TGTGCCAGTAGTGGGACAGGGACCTACAATGAGCAGTTCTTC
CASSGTGTYNEQFF
>TRBJ1-2|.|TRBV28|TRBD1
TGTGCCAGCAGTTTACCCGGGACAGGAATACTAACCTATGGCTACACCTTC
CASSLPGTGILTYGYTF
>TRBJ1-1|.|TRBV12-5|.
TGTGCTAGTGGCCTGGGGGGGGGCTGGACTGAAGCTTTCTTT
CASGLGGGWTEAFF